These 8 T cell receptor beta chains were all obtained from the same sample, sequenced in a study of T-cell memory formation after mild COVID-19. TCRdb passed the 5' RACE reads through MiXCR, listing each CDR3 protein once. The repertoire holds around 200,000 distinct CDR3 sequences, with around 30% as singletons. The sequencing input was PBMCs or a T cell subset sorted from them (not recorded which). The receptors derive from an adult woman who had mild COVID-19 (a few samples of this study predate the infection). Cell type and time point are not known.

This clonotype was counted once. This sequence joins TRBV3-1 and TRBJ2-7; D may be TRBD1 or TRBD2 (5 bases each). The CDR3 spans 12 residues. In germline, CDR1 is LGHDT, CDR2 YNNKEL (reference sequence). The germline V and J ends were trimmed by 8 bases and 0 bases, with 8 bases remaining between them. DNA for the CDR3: TGTGCCAGCGGGGGTACCTCCTACGAGCAGTACTTC. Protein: CASGGTSYEQYF.

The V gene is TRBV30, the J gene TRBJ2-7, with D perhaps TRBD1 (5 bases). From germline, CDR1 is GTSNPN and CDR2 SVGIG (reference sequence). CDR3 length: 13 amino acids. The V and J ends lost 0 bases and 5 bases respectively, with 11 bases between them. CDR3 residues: CAWSVHGAHEQYF. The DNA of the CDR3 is TGTGCCTGGAGTGTACATGGGGCTCACGAGCAGTACTTC.

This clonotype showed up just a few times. Written as DNA, the CDR3 is TGTGCCAGCAGCAGGGACAGAGACAATGAGCAGTTCTTC. Translation gives CASSRDRDNEQFF. The chain is built from TRBV9 and TRBJ2-1, with 7 bases that match TRBD1. The junction had 3 bases not matched to a gene; V was cut back by 4 bases and J by 5 bases. The germline CDR1 and CDR2 sequences are SGDLS and YYNGEE. The CDR3 totals 13 residues.

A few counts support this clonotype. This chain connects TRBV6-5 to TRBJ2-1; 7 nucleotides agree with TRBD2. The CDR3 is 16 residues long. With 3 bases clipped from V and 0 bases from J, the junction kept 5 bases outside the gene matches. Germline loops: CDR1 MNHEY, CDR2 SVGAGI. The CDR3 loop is CASSYTGGSSYNEQFF. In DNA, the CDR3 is TGTGCCAGCAGTTATACCGGGGGGAGCTCCTACAATGAGCAGTTCTTC.

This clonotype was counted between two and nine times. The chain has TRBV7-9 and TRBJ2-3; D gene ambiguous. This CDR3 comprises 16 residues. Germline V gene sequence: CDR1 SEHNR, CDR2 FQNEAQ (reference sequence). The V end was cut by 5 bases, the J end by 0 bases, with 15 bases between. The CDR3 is CASSIQEIPSTDTQYF. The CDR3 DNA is TGTGCCAGCAGCATACAAGAGATTCCTAGCACAGATACGCAGTATTTT. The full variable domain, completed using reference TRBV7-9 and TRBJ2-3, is DTGVSQNPRHKITKRGQNVTFRCDPISEHNRLYWYRQTLGQGPEFLTYFQNEAQLEKSRLLSDRFSAERPKGSFSTLEIQRTEQGDSAMYLCASSIQEIPSTDTQYFGPGTRLTVL.

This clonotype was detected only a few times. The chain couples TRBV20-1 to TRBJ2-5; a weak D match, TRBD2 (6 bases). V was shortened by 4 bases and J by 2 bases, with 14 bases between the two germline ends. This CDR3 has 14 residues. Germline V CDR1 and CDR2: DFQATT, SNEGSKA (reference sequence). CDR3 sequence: CSAILSGLQETQYF. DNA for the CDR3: TGCAGTGCTATCCTCAGCGGGTTACAAGAGACCCAGTACTTC.

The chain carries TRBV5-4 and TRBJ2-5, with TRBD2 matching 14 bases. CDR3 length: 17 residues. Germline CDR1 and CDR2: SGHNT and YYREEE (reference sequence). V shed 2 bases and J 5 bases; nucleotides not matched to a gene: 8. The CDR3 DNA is TGTGCCAGCAGCTTTGGAAGTAGACTAGCGGGAGGGGAGACCCAGTACTTC. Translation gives CASSFGSRLAGGETQYF.

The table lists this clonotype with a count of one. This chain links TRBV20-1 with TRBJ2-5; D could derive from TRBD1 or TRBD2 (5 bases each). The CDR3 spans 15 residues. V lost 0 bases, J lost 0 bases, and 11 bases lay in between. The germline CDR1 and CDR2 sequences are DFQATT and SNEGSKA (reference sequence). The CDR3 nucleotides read TGCAGTGCTAGAGAGGGGACCGACTACCAAGAGACCCAGTACTTC. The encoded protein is CSAREGTDYQETQYF.